A single sample is the source of the 17 T cell receptor beta chains below, sequenced in a study of blood T cells in healthy people across ages. Combining a sample-barcoded 5' primer with a J-beta primer mix, a second PCR ran for about 7 to 11 cycles. A single record per CDR3 protein comes from TCRdb applying MiXCR to the 5' RACE reads. Of hundreds of thousands of distinct CDR3 sequences listed, about 55% are singletons. Sequences were obtained from blood. These receptors were taken from an elderly man in good health.

The chain couples TRBV14 to TRBJ2-4; D is perhaps TRBD1 or TRBD2 (6 bases each). This CDR3 has 16 amino acids. V lost 0 bases to trimming and J lost 7 bases, with 16 bases between them. Germline CDR1 reads SGHDN; CDR2 reads FVKESK. Here the CDR3 reads CASSQDMGGYGNIQYF. The CDR3 coding sequence is TGTGCCAGCAGCCAAGATATGGGGGGCTACGGGAACATTCAGTACTTC.

Details on this clonotype: This clone may be a read error of a much larger clone one base away. Given the absence of the conserved phenylalanine or tryptophan at the CDR3 end, a read error is likely. The chain joins TRBV20-1 to TRBJ2-7; D call uncertain. CDR1 and CDR2 (germline): DFQATT, SNEGSKA (reference sequence). The CDR3 has 16 amino acids. V shed 0 bases and J shed 2 bases, with 17 bases lying between them. The CDR3: CSARDLQRVTAYEQYL. As DNA, the CDR3 is TGCAGTGCTAGAGATCTCCAACGTGTAACGGCCTACGAGCAGTACTTA.

The sample holds a few counts of this clonotype. This chain links TRBV10-3 with TRBJ2-5; D perhaps matches TRBD2 (5 bases). Trimming took off 0 bases at V and 4 bases at J, with 12 bases between the two ends. CDR1 and CDR2 (germline): ENHRY, SYGVKD. The CDR3 contains 15 residues. CDR3 DNA sequence: TGTGCCATCAGTGAGTCGGACTCGGAGGTAGAGACCCAGTACTTC. This gives the protein CAISESDSEVETQYF.

The chain joins TRBV3-1 to TRBJ2-7; 14 nucleotides line up with TRBD2. The J call is in doubt because the DNA end fits TRBJ2-5 better. This CDR3 spans 18 amino acids. Germline V gene sequence: CDR1 LGHDT, CDR2 YNNKEL (reference sequence). The CDR3 coding sequence is TGTGCCAGCAGCCAAGAAGGGACTAGCGGGAGTGCTGGGGAGACCCAGTACTTC. It is translated as CASSQEGTSGSAGETQYF.

The J gene is TRBJ2-5, the V gene TRBV12-3 or TRBV12-4; 10 bases match TRBD2. Trimming removed 3 bases from V and 4 bases from J; junction bases left unmatched: 5. This CDR3 region has 15 residues. The CDR3 sequence is CASSLSGRARETQYF. CDR3 in DNA: TGTGCCAGCAGTTTGAGCGGGAGGGCCCGAGAGACCCAGTACTTC.

The rearrangement uses TRBV6-6 and TRBJ1-4, with 7 bases that match TRBD1. From germline, CDR1 is MNHNY and CDR2 SVGAGI (reference sequence). J gave up 0 bases and V 2 bases, and 6 bases lay outside the gene matches. There are 17 residues in the CDR3. CDR3: CASSYNRGVATNEKLFF. The CDR3, as DNA: TGTGCCAGCAGTTACAACAGGGGAGTTGCAACTAATGAAAAACTGTTTTTT.

The gene calls are TRBV4-2 and TRBJ2-1; TRBD1 matches 7 bases. The germline gives CDR1 LGHNA, CDR2 YNFKEQ. The J segment lost 1 base and the V segment lost 0 bases, leaving 6 bases of the junction unmatched. The CDR3 runs 17 residues. CDR3 amino acids: CASSQDRNRGSYNEQFF. In nucleotides, the CDR3 is TGTGCCAGCAGCCAAGACCGGAACAGGGGTTCCTACAATGAGCAGTTCTTC.

The rearrangement joins TRBV6-1 to TRBJ1-2, with D unresolved. The V and J ends lost 5 bases and 2 bases respectively, with 15 bases between them. CDR1 MNHNS and CDR2 SASEGT come from the germline V gene. The CDR3 sequence is 15 residues long. CDR3 coding DNA: TGTGCCAGCAGTATTAACATCCTACGAAACTATGGCTACACCTTC. This translates into CASSINILRNYGYTF.

With regard to this clonotype: A much more abundant neighbour one base away suggests this may be a read error. The V call is TRBV7-2, the J call TRBJ2-4; D gene uncertain. V gave up 3 bases and J gave up 5 bases, with 8 bases separating them. Germline V lookup: CDR1 SGHTA, CDR2 FQGNSA. CDR3 length equals 13 residues. CDR3 sequence: CASSFSVENIQYF. In nucleotides, the CDR3 is TGTGCCAGCAGCTTCAGCGTCGAAAACATTCAGTACTTC.

The rearrangement uses TRBV20-1 and TRBJ1-2; tentative D call: TRBD1 (5 bases). This CDR3 contains 13 residues. Trimming left V 4 bases short and J 2 bases short, with 11 bases between. Germline V gene lookup returns CDR1 DFQATT and CDR2 SNEGSKA (reference sequence). The DNA of the CDR3 is TGCAGTGCTAACCACGGGGACAACTATGGCTACACCTTC. Translated, it gives CSANHGDNYGYTF.

The CDR3 protein is CASSLLGSGGAKNIQYF. The DNA for the CDR3 is TGTGCCAGCAGCTTACTTGGCTCTGGCGGGGCCAAAAACATTCAGTACTTC. The chain couples TRBV11-2 to TRBJ2-4; the D gene is possibly TRBD2 (5 bases). Germline CDR1 SGHAT, CDR2 FQNNGV. The CDR3 contains 17 residues. The ends were cut back, 2 bases at V and 1 base at J, with 15 bases in the middle.

In the case of this clonotype: Germline and junction disagree at one end, which may indicate a read error. The DNA of the CDR3 is TGTGCCAGCAGTGATCCTACTAGCGGGAGACCCCTCTCTGGGGCCAGCGTCCTGACTTTC. Amino acids: CASSDPTSGRPLSGASVLTF. V is TRBV2 and J is TRBJ2-6; 11 bases align to TRBD2. The CDR3 runs to 20 residues. Looked up from germline, CDR1 is SNHLY and CDR2 is FYNNEI.

The chain recombines TRBV20-1 with TRBJ2-3; the D gene could be TRBD1 or TRBD2 (6 bases each). The CDR3 runs to 14 residues. Trimming stripped 4 bases from V and 3 bases from J, with 14 bases between. From germline, CDR1 is DFQATT and CDR2 SNEGSKA (reference sequence). The CDR3 region is CSAIPGGGTDTQYF. The CDR3 nucleotides are TGCAGTGCTATTCCCGGGGGCGGTACAGATACGCAGTATTTT.

A few counts support this clonotype. The J gene is TRBJ2-5, the V gene TRBV29-1; D is undetermined. The J call may not be correct, given that the DNA end is closer to TRBJ2-7. The CDR3 consists of 14 residues. Germline values: CDR1 SQVTM, CDR2 ANQGSEA. The CDR3 reads CSVALRILPSEQYF. The CDR3 nucleotides are TGCAGCGTTGCCCTCAGGATTTTACCCTCCGAGCAGTACTTC.

CDR3 DNA sequence: TGTGCCAGCAGCACCTGGGACAGCCGAGGGGAGCAGTACTTC. Translated: CASSTWDSRGEQYF. J is TRBJ2-5 and V is TRBV3-1, with 7 bases identical to TRBD1. The CDR3 totals 14 residues. J lost 11 bases, V lost 5 bases, and 14 bases had no gene match. From germline, CDR1 is LGHDT and CDR2 YNNKEL (reference sequence).

The gene calls are TRBV12-3 or TRBV12-4 and TRBJ1-2; 12 bases map to TRBD1. The CDR3 contains 17 residues. After removal of 4 bases from V and 8 bases from J, the junction contained 14 bases not matched to a gene. The CDR3 DNA sequence: TGTGCCAGCAGTTCCCGGGGACAGGGGGCTTTACTTGTAGGCTACACCTTC. Amino acids: CASSSRGQGALLVGYTF.

The V call is TRBV12-3 or TRBV12-4, the J call TRBJ2-3; 10 positions agree with TRBD2. With V trimmed by 3 bases and J by 6 bases, 6 bases remained unmatched. CDR3 size: 15 residues. CDR3 region: CASSFSGGYHDTQYF. In DNA, the CDR3 is TGTGCCAGCAGTTTTAGCGGGGGGTACCATGATACGCAGTATTTT.